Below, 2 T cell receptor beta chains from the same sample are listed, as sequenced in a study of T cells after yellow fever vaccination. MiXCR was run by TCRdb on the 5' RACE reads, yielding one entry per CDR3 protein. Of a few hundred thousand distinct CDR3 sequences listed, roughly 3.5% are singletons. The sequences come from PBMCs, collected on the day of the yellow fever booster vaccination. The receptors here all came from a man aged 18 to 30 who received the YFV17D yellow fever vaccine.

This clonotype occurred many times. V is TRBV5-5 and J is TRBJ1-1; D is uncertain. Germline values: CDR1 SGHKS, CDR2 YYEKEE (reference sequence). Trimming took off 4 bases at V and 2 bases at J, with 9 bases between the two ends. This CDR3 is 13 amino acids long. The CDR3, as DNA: TGTGCCAGCAGCCACGAGACAAACACTGAAGCTTTCTTT. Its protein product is CASSHETNTEAFF.

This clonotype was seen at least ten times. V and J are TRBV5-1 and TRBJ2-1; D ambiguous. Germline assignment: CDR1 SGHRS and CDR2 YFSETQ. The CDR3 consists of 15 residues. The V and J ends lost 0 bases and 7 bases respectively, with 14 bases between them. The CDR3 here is CASSLGAAEPNEQFF. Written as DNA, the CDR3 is TGCGCCAGCAGCTTGGGTGCGGCCGAGCCGAATGAGCAGTTCTTC. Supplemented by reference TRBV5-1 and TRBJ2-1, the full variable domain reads KAGVTQTPRYLIKTRGQQVTLSCSPISGHRSVSWYQQTPGQGLQFLFEYFSETQRNKGNFPGRFSGRQFSNSRSEMNVSTLELGDSALYLCASSLGAAEPNEQFFGPGTRLTVL.